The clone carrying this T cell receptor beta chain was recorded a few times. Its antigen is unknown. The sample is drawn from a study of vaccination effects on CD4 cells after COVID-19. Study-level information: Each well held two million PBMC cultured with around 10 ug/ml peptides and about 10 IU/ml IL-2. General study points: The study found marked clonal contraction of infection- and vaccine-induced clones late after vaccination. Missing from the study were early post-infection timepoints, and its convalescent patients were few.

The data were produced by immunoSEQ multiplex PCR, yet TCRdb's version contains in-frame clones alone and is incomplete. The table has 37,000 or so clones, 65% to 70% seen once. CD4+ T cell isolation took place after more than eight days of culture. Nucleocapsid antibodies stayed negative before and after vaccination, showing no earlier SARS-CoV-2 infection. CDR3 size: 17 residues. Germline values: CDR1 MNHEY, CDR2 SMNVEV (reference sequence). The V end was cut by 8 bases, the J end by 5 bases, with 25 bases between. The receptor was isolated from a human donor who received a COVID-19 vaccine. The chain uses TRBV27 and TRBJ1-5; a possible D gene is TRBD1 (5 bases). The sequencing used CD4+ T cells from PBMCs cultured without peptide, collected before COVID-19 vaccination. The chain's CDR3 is CASRPWSLQDRYQPQHF. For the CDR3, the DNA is TGTGCCAGCCGTCCCTGGAGCCTCCAAGACAGATATCAGCCCCAGCATTTT.